These 4 T cell receptor beta chains share one sample of origin, sequenced in a study of blood T cell repertoires in COVID-19. Libraries were prepared by immunoSEQ multiplex PCR; TCRdb keeps only in-frame clonotypes and omits some of them. The sample includes some 110,000 clones, under 80% of them seen just once. The sequenced sample consisted of peripheral blood. The receptor set was obtained from a woman aged 70 to 79 with acute or convalescent COVID-19.

The table lists this clone with a few counts. This chain links TRBV11-2 with TRBJ1-6; 8 bases are shared with TRBD1. V shed 4 bases, J shed 6 bases, and the junction held 11 bases outside the gene matches. The germline V gene has CDR1 SGHAT and CDR2 FQNNGV. The CDR3 has 17 amino acids. The CDR3 DNA reads TGTGCCAGCAGCTCTAACTCTCGACAGGGGTTTAATTCACCCCTCCACTTT. Its protein is CASSSNSRQGFNSPLHF.

CDR3 region: CASSQDPTLIFYGYTF. Here the CDR3 DNA reads TGTGCCAGCAGCCAAGATCCTACCTTAATTTTCTATGGCTACACCTTC. The chain joins TRBV3-1 (or the pseudogene TRBV3-2) to TRBJ1-2; D is unresolved. V was clipped by 0 bases and J by 4 bases, with 15 bases between them. Germline CDR1 LGHDT, CDR2 YNNKEL (reference sequence). The CDR3 contains 16 residues.

The V and J genes are TRBV6-1 and TRBJ1-2; D remains unclear. The germline gives CDR1 MNHNS, CDR2 SASEGT. V was trimmed by 2 bases and J by 0 bases, leaving 10 bases between them. The CDR3 consists of 15 residues. The CDR3, as DNA: TGTGCCAGCAGTGAACCCGGGTGGTCTAACTATGGCTACACCTTC. Protein product: CASSEPGWSNYGYTF.

The chain links TRBV6-5 to TRBJ1-2; possible D gene TRBD1, 5 bases. Germline V gives CDR1 MNHEY, CDR2 SVGAGI. The CDR3 contains 14 residues. Trimming removed 2 bases from V and 4 bases from J, with 11 bases in between. The CDR3 DNA sequence: TGTGCCAGCAGTTACACAGGCAGCCTCTATGGCTACACCTTC. Translated, it gives CASSYTGSLYGYTF.